This passage covers 20 T cell receptor beta chains from one sample sequenced in a study of blood T cell repertoires in COVID-19. Clones were sequenced by immunoSEQ multiplex PCR, and TCRdb holds only the in-frame ones, with some missing. The repertoire holds about 190,000 clones, with less than 80% as singletons. What was sequenced was peripheral blood. The receptors shown here come from a woman between 50 and 59 years old with acute or convalescent COVID-19.

The chain joins TRBV6-5 to TRBJ2-5; D is undetermined. CDR3 length: 14 amino acids. Germline CDR1 MNHEY, CDR2 SVGAGI. V lost 7 bases to trimming and J lost 2 bases, with 14 bases between them. The CDR3 reads CASIRGYQQETQYF. The CDR3 coding sequence is TGTGCCAGCATCCGCGGTTACCAACAAGAGACCCAGTACTTC.

The chain carries TRBV4-3 and TRBJ2-2; 7 bases align to TRBD1. Trimming cost V 2 bases and J 5 bases; bases outside gene matches: 8. CDR3 length: 16 residues. Germline V gene sequence: CDR1 LGHNA, CDR2 YSLEER. The CDR3 is CASSQSRDRLTGELFF. As DNA, the CDR3 is TGCGCCAGCAGCCAATCCCGGGACAGACTTACCGGGGAGCTGTTTTTT.

The chain has TRBV9 and TRBJ2-2, with 10 bases aligning to TRBD1. The germline CDR1 and CDR2 sequences are SGDLS and YYNGEE. This CDR3 is 17 amino acids long. J was trimmed by 6 bases and V by 3 bases; bases with no gene match: 11. CDR3: CASSDPLGQGYSGELFF. The CDR3 DNA follows: TGTGCCAGCAGCGACCCCCTGGGACAGGGGTATTCCGGGGAGCTGTTTTTT.

This sequence joins TRBV6-5 and TRBJ1-5, with D uncertain. CDR1 and CDR2 (germline): MNHEY, SVGAGI. The CDR3 has 13 residues. V lost 6 bases and J lost 7, with 13 bases in between. The CDR3 DNA follows: TGTGCCAGCAGCCTCGGGAGGTTCCAGCCCCAGCATTTT. Encoded protein: CASSLGRFQPQHF.

This chain uses TRBV9 with TRBJ1-4; D remains unclear. CDR1 and CDR2 from the germline V gene are SGDLS and YYNGEE. The V gene lost 3 bases and the J gene lost 7 bases, with 13 bases spanning the gap. This CDR3 comprises 14 residues. The CDR3 bases are TGTGCCAGCAGCGGAGCGGGGTTGGGTGAAAAACTGTTTTTT. The encoded protein is CASSGAGLGEKLFF.

The V gene is TRBV3-1 (or the pseudogene TRBV3-2), the J gene TRBJ2-1; 10 bases line up with TRBD2. Trimming at V came to 0 bases and at J to 5 bases, leaving 10 bases not matched to a gene. Germline V gene lookup returns CDR1 LGHDT and CDR2 YNNKEL (reference sequence). CDR3 length: 18 amino acids. CDR3 coding DNA: TGTGCCAGCAGCCAAGAAGGCCTAGCGGGGGCCTTTCACAATGAGCAGTTCTTC. It encodes CASSQEGLAGAFHNEQFF.

On this clone itself: This may be a read error: a much more frequent sequence differs by one nucleotide. The chain joins TRBV20-1 to TRBJ2-7; 7 positions agree with TRBD2. V lost 7 bases and J lost 0; bases outside the gene matches: 9. The germline V gene has CDR1 DFQATT and CDR2 SNEGSKA (reference sequence). This CDR3 contains 14 residues. CDR3 protein: CSVSAGVYSYEQYF. CDR3 in DNA: TGCAGTGTTAGTGCGGGGGTCTACTCCTACGAGCAGTACTTC.

This clone occurred a few times. Written as DNA, the CDR3 is TGCGCCAGCAGCTTCGAGACAGGGCCTGGAAACACCATATATTTT. Amino acids: CASSFETGPGNTIYF. The chain uses TRBV5-1 and TRBJ1-3, with 7 positions matching TRBD1. V shed 2 bases, J shed 2 bases, and the junction held 4 bases outside the gene matches. The germline V gene has CDR1 SGHRS and CDR2 YFSETQ. This CDR3 comprises 15 residues.

This clone turned up a few times. This chain uses TRBV28 with TRBJ1-2; D may be TRBD1 (6 bases). Looked up from germline, CDR1 is MDHEN and CDR2 is SYDVKM. Trimming removed 7 bases from V and 8 bases from J, with 11 bases in between. The CDR3 spans 11 residues. In DNA, the CDR3 is TGTGCCAGCACCGGGGGGCTGGGCTACACCTTC. It translates to CASTGGLGYTF.

The chain combines TRBV28 with TRBJ2-7; D is perhaps TRBD1 (5 bases). CDR1 MDHEN and CDR2 SYDVKM come from the germline V gene. This CDR3 region has 12 residues. V was cut by 5 bases and J by 5 bases, with 10 bases left in between. The CDR3 DNA follows: TGTGCCAGCAGTACGATCAGGGACGAGCAGTACTTC. This encodes CASSTIRDEQYF.

The chain employs TRBV28 and TRBJ1-5, with TRBD1 identical over 10 bases. V lost 5 bases to trimming and J lost 0 bases; unmatched junction nucleotides: 7. The germline V gene encodes CDR1 MDHEN and CDR2 SYDVKM. The CDR3 is 17 amino acids. For the CDR3, the DNA is TGTGCCAGCAGTCCGGGGACAGGGGCTAATAGCAATCAGCCCCAGCATTTT. This translates into CASSPGTGANSNQPQHF. The full variable domain, with the rest looked up from reference TRBV28 and TRBJ1-5, is DVKVTQSSRYLVKRTGEKVFLECVQDMDHENMFWYRQDPGLGLRLIYFSYDVKMKEKGDIPEGYSVSREKKERFSLILESASTNQTSMYLCASSPGTGANSNQPQHFGDGTRLSIL.

This chain uses TRBV30 with TRBJ2-7; possibly TRBD2 for D (6 bases). CDR1 GTSNPN and CDR2 SVGIG come from the germline V gene (reference sequence). CDR3 length equals 13 residues. Trimming shortened V by 2 bases and J by 2 bases, and 10 bases separated the two germline ends. As DNA, the CDR3 is TGTGCCTGGAGTCGGGAGTTCCCCTACGAGCAGTACTTC. Amino acid sequence: CAWSREFPYEQYF.

The CDR3 reads CASSSDREALYEQYF. The CDR3 DNA is TGTGCCAGCAGCTCGGACAGGGAGGCCCTCTACGAGCAGTACTTC. The chain joins TRBV7-9 to TRBJ2-7, with TRBD1 identical over 8 bases. The CDR3 covers 15 residues. V was clipped by 4 bases and J by 3 bases; unmatched bases: 8. Per the germline V gene, CDR1 is SEHNR and CDR2 is FQNEAQ (reference sequence). The whole variable domain, filled in from reference TRBV7-9 and TRBJ2-7, reads DTGVSQNPRHKITKRGQNVTFRCDPISEHNRLYWYRQTLGQGPEFLTYFQNEAQLEKSRLLSDRFSAERPKGSFSTLEIQRTEQGDSAMYLCASSSDREALYEQYFGPGTRLTVT.

V is TRBV28 and J is TRBJ1-5, with D perhaps TRBD1 (5 bases). Trimming removed 5 bases from V and 6 bases from J, with 11 bases in between. Germline V gene sequence: CDR1 MDHEN, CDR2 SYDVKM. The CDR3 is 13 residues long. CDR3 coding DNA: TGTGCCAGCAGTCGGGACTACAGTCAGCCCCAGCATTTT. This codes for CASSRDYSQPQHF.

V gene TRBV11-3 combines with J gene TRBJ2-7; 12 bases are a match to TRBD2. V lost 4 bases, J lost 4 bases, and 8 bases stayed unmatched. The germline CDR1 and CDR2 sequences are SGHNT and YENEEA. The CDR3 sequence is 16 residues long. The chain's CDR3 is CASSSPRTSGVYEQYF. The CDR3 DNA reads TGTGCCAGCAGCTCCCCCAGGACTAGCGGGGTTTACGAGCAGTACTTC. The full variable domain, its missing parts supplied by reference TRBV11-3 and TRBJ2-7, is EAGVVQSPRYKIIEKKQPVAFWCNPISGHNTLYWYLQNLGQGPELLIRYENEEAVDDSQLPKDRFSAERLKGVDSTLKIQPAELGDSAVYLCASSSPRTSGVYEQYFGPGTRLTVT.

This clone was observed a few times. This sequence joins TRBV7-8 and TRBJ2-7, with 9 nucleotides matching TRBD1. With V trimmed by 4 bases and J by 0 bases, 4 bases remained unmatched. This CDR3 contains 15 residues. Germline CDR1 reads SGHVS; CDR2 reads FQNEAQ. The CDR3 sequence: CASSYGQGISYEQYF. CDR3 nucleotides: TGTGCCAGCAGCTATGGACAGGGGATCTCCTACGAGCAGTACTTC.

The chain is built from TRBV7-2 and TRBJ1-2; D gene unclear. This CDR3 contains 15 residues. Trimming pared 5 bases from V and 11 bases from J, leaving 24 bases between. Germline loops: CDR1 SGHTA, CDR2 FQGNSA. CDR3 loop: CASSPSSSGKLSYTF. In nucleotides, the CDR3 is TGTGCCAGCAGCCCCTCATCTTCCGGGAAGCTTTCTTACACCTTC.

The CDR3 DNA is TGTGCCAGCAGTTACTCGAAGCTGGCGGGGGAATACGAGCAGTACTTC. Protein: CASSYSKLAGEYEQYF. The chain has TRBV6-5 and TRBJ2-7, with 7 bases matching TRBD2. Germline V gene data show CDR1 as MNHEY and CDR2 as SVGAGI. The CDR3 is made up of 16 amino acids. V shed 0 bases and J 4 bases; nucleotides not matched to a gene: 9.

The chain is built from TRBV9 and TRBJ1-2; unclear D gene. V lost 3 bases to trimming and J lost 2 bases, with 8 bases between them. Looked up from germline, CDR1 is SGDLS and CDR2 is YYNGEE. The CDR3 has 13 residues. The CDR3 loop reads CASSERSNYGYTF. In DNA form, the CDR3 reads TGTGCCAGCAGCGAGAGAAGCAACTATGGCTACACCTTC.

This chain uses TRBV5-1 with TRBJ2-3; 12 bases match TRBD2. Germline CDR1 SGHRS, CDR2 YFSETQ. The CDR3 is 17 amino acids. Trimming took 4 bases from V and 5 from J; bases not matched to a gene: 11. The CDR3 sequence is CASSEYPSGGDLDTQYF. As DNA, the CDR3 is TGCGCCAGCAGCGAATACCCTAGCGGGGGGGACCTAGATACGCAGTATTTT. The complete variable domain, with remaining parts taken from reference TRBV5-1 and TRBJ2-3, reads KAGVTQTPRYLIKTRGQQVTLSCSPISGHRSVSWYQQTPGQGLQFLFEYFSETQRNKGNFPGRFSGRQFSNSRSEMNVSTLELGDSALYLCASSEYPSGGDLDTQYFGPGTRLTVL.